These T cell receptor beta chains were read from a single sample in a study of vaccination and CD4 T cells after COVID-19. Antigens for these TCRs are unknown. TCRdb reprocessed the PCR reads with MiXCR, giving one entry per CDR3 protein. The sample has 10,000 to 15,000 distinct CDR3 sequences, around 47% seen once. The specimen was CD4+ T cells from blood, cultured in vitro. The receptors originated from a human donor who had recovered from COVID-19. The CDR3 runs from the conserved cysteine through the conserved F or W. Each record gives: clone size, D gene, J gene, V gene, CDR3 DNA, CDR3 protein. The D gene is left open where the match is weak. Expanded clones get a size class; other rows say once, few or many, or leave the size out.

clone size: NA; D gene: TRBD2; J gene: TRBJ2-2; V gene: TRBV6-4; CDR3 DNA: TGTGCCAGCAGTGAGGGACTAGCGGGAGTCACCGGGGAGCTGTTTTTT; CDR3 protein: CASSEGLAGVTGELFF
clone size: NA; D gene: TRBD2; J gene: TRBJ2-1; V gene: TRBV6-2/TRBV6-3; CDR3 DNA: TGTGCCAGCAGTCGGGTTAGCGGGAGGTACAATGAGCAGTTCTTC; CDR3 protein: CASSRVSGRYNEQFF
clone size: NA; D gene: NA; J gene: TRBJ2-7; V gene: TRBV6-5; CDR3 DNA: TGTGCCAGCAGTTACCGGTGGGGCTCTTACGAGCAGTACTTC; CDR3 protein: CASSYRWGSYEQYF
clone size: NA; D gene: TRBD1; J gene: TRBJ2-5; V gene: TRBV11-2; CDR3 DNA: TGTGCCAGCAGCGCCGATGACAGGGTCGAGACCCAGTACTTC; CDR3 protein: CASSADDRVETQYF
clone size: NA; D gene: NA; J gene: TRBJ1-6; V gene: TRBV27; CDR3 DNA: TGTGCCAGCAGGAGGGGTTTGGGTAATTCACCCCTCCACTTT; CDR3 protein: CASRRGLGNSPLHF
clone size: NA; D gene: NA; J gene: TRBJ2-1; V gene: TRBV6-1; CDR3 DNA: TGTGCCAGCAGAGAATACAATGAGCAGTTCTTC; CDR3 protein: CASREYNEQFF
clone size: NA; D gene: NA; J gene: TRBJ2-2; V gene: TRBV20-1; CDR3 DNA: TGCAGTGCCGCGCCGGGACTTGACACCGGGGAGCTGTTTTTT; CDR3 protein: CSAAPGLDTGELFF
clone size: NA; D gene: NA; J gene: TRBJ1-1; V gene: TRBV11-2; CDR3 DNA: TGTGCCAGCAGCCCGATGGGACATCCCGGTATCACTGAAGCTTTCTTT; CDR3 protein: CASSPMGHPGITEAFF
clone size: NA; D gene: TRBD1; J gene: TRBJ2-1; V gene: TRBV20-1; CDR3 DNA: TGCAGTGCTACGTCGGACAGGACCTACAATGAGCAGTTCTTC; CDR3 protein: CSATSDRTYNEQFF
clone size: few; D gene: NA; J gene: TRBJ1-1; V gene: TRBV7-9; CDR3 DNA: TGTGCCAGCAGCTTAGCGCAAGTGGGCACTGAAGCTTTCTTT; CDR3 protein: CASSLAQVGTEAFF
clone size: NA; D gene: NA; J gene: TRBJ2-7; V gene: TRBV7-2; CDR3 DNA: TGTGCCAGCAGCTTAGGCGGGGACGGTGGGTTCCTACAGTACTTC; CDR3 protein: CASSLGGDGGFLQYF
clone size: few; D gene: TRBD1; J gene: TRBJ1-6; V gene: TRBV27; CDR3 DNA: TGTGCCAGCAGTTTATATTGGGGACAGGGGTATTCACCCCTCCACTTT; CDR3 protein: CASSLYWGQGYSPLHF
clone size: few; D gene: TRBD2; J gene: TRBJ2-1; V gene: TRBV20-1; CDR3 DNA: TGCAGTGCCCCACCGCCGGGACTAGCTTTTGAGCAGTTCTTC; CDR3 protein: CSAPPPGLAFEQFF
clone size: NA; D gene: TRBD2; J gene: TRBJ2-3; V gene: TRBV19; CDR3 DNA: TGTGCCAGTAGTAGGGGGGGAGGCACAGATACGCAGTATTTT; CDR3 protein: CASSRGGGTDTQYF
clone size: NA; D gene: NA; J gene: TRBJ2-7; V gene: TRBV11-3; CDR3 DNA: TGTGCCAGCAGCTCCGGGAGCGAGCAGTACTTC; CDR3 protein: CASSSGSEQYF
clone size: NA; D gene: TRBD1; J gene: TRBJ1-6; V gene: TRBV11-2; CDR3 DNA: TGTGCCAGCAGCAGGGGACAGGTGACAGGCCGGAATTCACCCCTCCACTTT; CDR3 protein: CASSRGQVTGRNSPLHF
clone size: few; D gene: NA; J gene: TRBJ1-5; V gene: TRBV2; CDR3 DNA: TGTGCCAGCGGAGGGGAGGCTAGTCGCAATCAGCCCCAGCATTTT; CDR3 protein: CASGGEASRNQPQHF
clone size: few; D gene: TRBD2; J gene: TRBJ2-1; V gene: TRBV20-1; CDR3 DNA: TGCAGTGCTTACCCCGGGACTAGCGGACTCTACAATGAGCAGTTCTTC; CDR3 protein: CSAYPGTSGLYNEQFF
clone size: NA; D gene: NA; J gene: TRBJ1-3; V gene: TRBV7-9; CDR3 DNA: TGTGCCAGCAGCTTATTCGGCCTCTCAACTGGAAACACCATATATTTT; CDR3 protein: CASSLFGLSTGNTIYF
clone size: few; D gene: NA; J gene: TRBJ2-5; V gene: TRBV2; CDR3 DNA: TGTGCCAGCAGAGAAGATCAACAGGGCCAAGAGACCCAGTACTTC; CDR3 protein: CASREDQQGQETQYF
clone size: NA; D gene: TRBD1; J gene: TRBJ1-2; V gene: TRBV4-3; CDR3 DNA: TGCGCCAGCAGCCAAGGGGACAGGGGCGCTATTAACTATGGCTACACCTTC; CDR3 protein: CASSQGDRGAINYGYTF
clone size: NA; D gene: NA; J gene: TRBJ2-2; V gene: TRBV6-1; CDR3 DNA: TGTGCCAGCCGTATTTTACAGGGGAGGGACACCGGGGAGCTGTTTTTT; CDR3 protein: CASRILQGRDTGELFF
clone size: NA; D gene: NA; J gene: TRBJ2-5; V gene: TRBV5-8; CDR3 DNA: TGTGCCAGCAGCTTGGCAAGAAAGACCGTGGAGACCCAGTACTTC; CDR3 protein: CASSLARKTVETQYF
clone size: NA; D gene: NA; J gene: TRBJ2-3; V gene: TRBV25-1; CDR3 DNA: TGTGCCAGCAGTGCGTCTAGAATCACAGATACGCAGTATTTT; CDR3 protein: CASSASRITDTQYF
clone size: once; D gene: NA; J gene: TRBJ1-6; V gene: TRBV6-5; CDR3 DNA: TGTGCCAGCAGTTACAGGGAGGGCATTAATTCACCCCTCCACTTT; CDR3 protein: CASSYREGINSPLHF
clone size: few; D gene: NA; J gene: TRBJ1-1; V gene: TRBV5-1; CDR3 DNA: TGCGCCAGCAGCTTGGGTCTGGGGAACACTGAAGCTTTCTTT; CDR3 protein: CASSLGLGNTEAFF
clone size: NA; D gene: NA; J gene: TRBJ1-4; V gene: TRBV19; CDR3 DNA: TGTGCCAGTAGTCGCGGGGATGAAAAACTGTTTTTT; CDR3 protein: CASSRGDEKLFF
clone size: NA; D gene: NA; J gene: TRBJ2-7; V gene: TRBV27; CDR3 DNA: TGTGCCAGCAGTTCATCCTACGAGCAGTACTTC; CDR3 protein: CASSSSYEQYF
clone size: few; D gene: NA; J gene: TRBJ1-2; V gene: TRBV20-1; CDR3 DNA: TGCAGTGCTAGAGAGTCCGGGAGGGGCGCCGGTGGCTACACCTTC; CDR3 protein: CSARESGRGAGGYTF
clone size: NA; D gene: NA; J gene: TRBJ2-7; V gene: TRBV19; CDR3 DNA: TGTGCCAGTAGTATGTGGATAACTAGAAGCGACGAGCAGTACTTC; CDR3 protein: CASSMWITRSDEQYF
clone size: NA; D gene: NA; J gene: TRBJ2-5; V gene: TRBV2; CDR3 DNA: TGTGCCAGCAGTGAAGGGACAGCGGGAACCCAGTACTTC; CDR3 protein: CASSEGTAGTQYF
clone size: NA; D gene: TRBD2; J gene: TRBJ2-1; V gene: TRBV5-4; CDR3 DNA: TGTGCCAGCAGCCGGACTAGCGGATGGGCCAATGAGCAGTTCTTC; CDR3 protein: CASSRTSGWANEQFF
clone size: few; D gene: NA; J gene: TRBJ2-3; V gene: TRBV20-1; CDR3 DNA: TGCAGTGCCGCCTTTGAGGGGCGAACAGATACGCAGTATTTT; CDR3 protein: CSAAFEGRTDTQYF
clone size: few; D gene: NA; J gene: TRBJ2-7; V gene: TRBV6-2/TRBV6-3; CDR3 DNA: TGTGCCAGCAGTTACTCGACTTTACACAGGGCCTCCTACGAGCAGTACTTC; CDR3 protein: CASSYSTLHRASYEQYF
clone size: NA; D gene: NA; J gene: TRBJ2-5; V gene: TRBV12-3/TRBV12-4; CDR3 DNA: TGTGCCAGCAGTCCCAGGACGGGCCAAGAGACCCAGTACTTC; CDR3 protein: CASSPRTGQETQYF
clone size: NA; D gene: NA; J gene: TRBJ1-2; V gene: TRBV6-2/TRBV6-3; CDR3 DNA: TGTGCCAGCAGCACCGGGGCCAGCCGTGGCTACACCTTC; CDR3 protein: CASSTGASRGYTF
clone size: NA; D gene: TRBD1; J gene: TRBJ1-4; V gene: TRBV6-1; CDR3 DNA: TGTGCCAGCAGGATCACGACAGGGGCTAATGAAAAACTGTTTTTT; CDR3 protein: CASRITTGANEKLFF
clone size: few; D gene: TRBD2; J gene: TRBJ2-3; V gene: TRBV7-2; CDR3 DNA: TGTGCCAGCAGCTTAGTAGGGGGTAGCGGGAGGGCCACGACAGATACGCAGTATTTT; CDR3 protein: CASSLVGGSGRATTDTQYF
clone size: few; D gene: NA; J gene: TRBJ1-1; V gene: TRBV6-1; CDR3 DNA: TGTGCCAGCGTCAGGGTGTGGGGAAACGCTGAAGCTTTCTTT; CDR3 protein: CASVRVWGNAEAFF
clone size: few; D gene: TRBD2; J gene: TRBJ2-3; V gene: TRBV5-4; CDR3 DNA: TGTGCCAGCAGCTCAAAGAGGTCTAGCGGGAGTTCGATAGATACGCAGTATTTT; CDR3 protein: CASSSKRSSGSSIDTQYF
clone size: NA; D gene: NA; J gene: TRBJ2-6; V gene: TRBV7-9; CDR3 DNA: TGTGCCAGCAGCCCTTCGTCTGGGGCCAACGTCCTGACTTTC; CDR3 protein: CASSPSSGANVLTF
clone size: NA; D gene: TRBD1; J gene: TRBJ2-6; V gene: TRBV4-3; CDR3 DNA: TGCGCCAGCAGCCAAGGGACAGGGGGCCTTGGCTCTGGGGCCAACGTCCTGACTTTC; CDR3 protein: CASSQGTGGLGSGANVLTF
clone size: NA; D gene: NA; J gene: TRBJ1-5; V gene: TRBV28; CDR3 DNA: TGTGCCAGCAGACCGGGACCCAATCAGCCCCAGCATTTT; CDR3 protein: CASRPGPNQPQHF
clone size: NA; D gene: NA; J gene: TRBJ2-7; V gene: TRBV20-1; CDR3 DNA: TGCAGTGCTAGAGGCCCTACACACGAGCAGTACTTC; CDR3 protein: CSARGPTHEQYF
clone size: NA; D gene: NA; J gene: TRBJ2-3; V gene: TRBV20-1; CDR3 DNA: TGCAGTGCGCCGAGAGGAGGGGACGGAGATACGCAGTATTTT; CDR3 protein: CSAPRGGDGDTQYF
clone size: NA; D gene: TRBD2; J gene: TRBJ2-7; V gene: TRBV20-1; CDR3 DNA: TGCAGTGCCGTCACCGGGACTAGCATCAACGAGCAGTACTTC; CDR3 protein: CSAVTGTSINEQYF
clone size: NA; D gene: NA; J gene: TRBJ2-1; V gene: TRBV7-8; CDR3 DNA: TGTGCCAGCAGCTTAGCGAATTACAATGAGCAGTTCTTC; CDR3 protein: CASSLANYNEQFF